The 26 T cell receptor beta chains in this list originate from one sample, sequenced in a study of blood T cell repertoires in COVID-19. TCRdb's copy holds only in-frame clones and misses some; the assay was immunoSEQ multiplex PCR. The repertoire holds tens of thousands of clones, with 90% as singletons. Source material: peripheral blood. Receptors were obtained from a human donor in a cohort sampled during active COVID-19.

This clone was recorded only once. J is TRBJ2-3 and V is TRBV5-4; TRBD2 might be the D (5 bases). CDR1 and CDR2 from the germline V gene are SGHNT and YYREEE (reference sequence). The CDR3 is 14 residues long. With 7 bases removed from V and 2 bases from J, the gap between germline ends came to 14 bases. CDR3 DNA sequence: TGTGCCAGCCGGGTGGGAGAACACACAGATACGCAGTATTTT. Amino acid sequence: CASRVGEHTDTQYF.

This clone was observed a single time. V is TRBV28 and J is TRBJ2-5; 7 bases are shared with TRBD2. Trimming took 1 base from V and 5 from J; bases not matched to a gene: 7. The CDR3 length is 15 residues. The V gene's germline CDR1 is MDHEN and CDR2 SYDVKM. Here the CDR3 DNA reads TGTGCCAGCAGTTTATCCCTTCCGGGAGGCGAGACCCAGTACTTC. Its translation is CASSLSLPGGETQYF.

The gene calls are TRBV27 and TRBJ1-2; 10 bases line up with TRBD1. The V and J ends lost 5 bases and 6 bases, in that order; junction bases with no gene match: 3. This CDR3 is 13 amino acids long. Germline V gene lookup returns CDR1 MNHEY and CDR2 SMNVEV (reference sequence). The CDR3 spells CASSQGQGNGYTF. The DNA for the CDR3 is TGTGCCAGCAGTCAGGGACAGGGGAATGGCTACACCTTC.

The rearrangement joins TRBV29-1 to TRBJ2-5; 12 positions match TRBD2. Trimming took 1 base from V and 6 from J; bases not matched to a gene: 9. This CDR3 contains 16 residues. The germline V gene encodes CDR1 SQVTM and CDR2 ANQGSEA. In DNA form, the CDR3 reads TGCAGCGTTGAAGTTCGGCTAGCGGGAGGGCCCCAGACCCAGTACTTC. Residues: CSVEVRLAGGPQTQYF. Full variable domain (outside the CDR3, taken from reference TRBV29-1 and TRBJ2-5): SAVISQKPSRDICQRGTSLTIQCQVDSQVTMMFWYRQQPGQSLTLIATANQGSEATYESGFVIDKFPISRPNLTFSTLTVSNMSPEDSSIYLCSVEVRLAGGPQTQYFGPGTRLLVL.

The gene calls are TRBV7-3 and TRBJ2-3, with D perhaps TRBD2 (6 bases). CDR3 length: 14 amino acids. Trimming removed 2 bases from V and 2 bases from J, with 8 bases in between. Germline V gives CDR1 SGHTA, CDR2 FQGTGA. CDR3 in DNA: TGTGCCAGCAGCTTAGGGGGGTACACAGATACGCAGTATTTT. Translated, it gives CASSLGGYTDTQYF.

The chain is built from TRBV11-2 and TRBJ1-2; D is undetermined. Trimming removed 2 bases at V and 8 bases at J, with 18 bases between. The CDR3 is made up of 15 amino acids. CDR1 and CDR2 (germline): SGHAT, FQNNGV. The CDR3 loop reads CASSLPPTGSPGYTF. The DNA of the CDR3 is TGTGCCAGCAGCTTACCCCCCACCGGGTCCCCCGGCTACACCTTC.

This chain links TRBV7-3 with TRBJ1-2, with a possible D match to TRBD1 (5 bases). The ends were cut back, 0 bases at V and 8 bases at J, with 13 bases in the middle. The CDR3 is made up of 14 amino acids. In germline, CDR1 is SGHTA, CDR2 FQGTGA. The CDR3, as DNA: TGTGCCAGCAGCTTAACCCCAGGGCTCGAGGGCTACACCTTC. It translates to CASSLTPGLEGYTF. The full variable domain, completed using reference TRBV7-3 and TRBJ1-2, is GAGVSQTPSNKVTEKGKYVELRCDPISGHTALYWYRQSLGQGPEFLIYFQGTGAADDSGLPNDRFFAVRPEGSVSTLKIQRTERGDSAVYLCASSLTPGLEGYTFGSGTRLTVV.

This CDR3 reads CASTVTGQNQPQHF. DNA for the CDR3: TGTGCCAGCACGGTCACAGGACAGAATCAGCCCCAGCATTTT. This sequence joins TRBV27 and TRBJ1-5, with D possibly TRBD1 on 6 matching bases. CDR3 length: 14 residues. V lost 7 bases and J lost 4, with 14 bases in between. CDR1 and CDR2 (germline): MNHEY, SMNVEV (reference sequence).

This clone was detected only once. The rearrangement links TRBV24-1 to TRBJ2-2, with D perhaps matching TRBD1 (6 bases). Trimming removed 6 bases at V and 4 bases at J, with 14 bases between. This CDR3 is built from 15 residues. Germline V gives CDR1 KGHDR, CDR2 SFDVKD. CDR3 sequence (DNA): TGTGCCACCAGTCAAAGACAGGATGTCACCGGGGAGCTGTTTTTT. Its translation: CATSQRQDVTGELFF.

This clone appeared a single time. The rearrangement links TRBV28 to TRBJ2-7, with TRBD2 matching over 8 bases. V lost 6 bases to trimming and J lost 3 bases; unmatched junction nucleotides: 28. CDR1 and CDR2 (germline): MDHEN, SYDVKM. The CDR3 extends over 21 amino acids. The CDR3 DNA reads as TGTGCCAGCAGCCCTATCAGAACTAGCGGAAGCTCCCAGGATCGGATCTACGAGCAGTACTTC. Amino acids: CASSPIRTSGSSQDRIYEQYF. Full variable domain (outside the CDR3, taken from reference TRBV28 and TRBJ2-7): DVKVTQSSRYLVKRTGEKVFLECVQDMDHENMFWYRQDPGLGLRLIYFSYDVKMKEKGDIPEGYSVSREKKERFSLILESASTNQTSMYLCASSPIRTSGSSQDRIYEQYFGPGTRLTVT.

This clone was seen at least ten times. The chain couples TRBV27 to TRBJ2-5, with 7 bases lining up with TRBD2. Germline V gives CDR1 MNHEY, CDR2 SMNVEV (reference sequence). This CDR3 contains 14 residues. V lost 3 bases to trimming and J lost 4 bases; unmatched junction nucleotides: 5. CDR3 residues: CASSFSAGTETQYF. CDR3 sequence (DNA): TGTGCCAGCAGTTTTTCAGCGGGAACAGAGACCCAGTACTTC.

The J gene is TRBJ2-5, the V gene TRBV3-1 (or the pseudogene TRBV3-2); 12 bases are shared with TRBD2. V was pared by 1 base and J by 7 bases, with 7 bases of the junction left unmatched. The CDR3 spans 16 residues. CDR1 is LGHDT, CDR2 YNNKEL, per germline (reference sequence). The CDR3 region is CASSQGLAGVGGTQYF. CDR3 DNA: TGTGCCAGCAGCCAAGGACTAGCGGGAGTCGGCGGGACCCAGTACTTC.

This chain connects TRBV4-1 to TRBJ2-7; 11 bases are a match to TRBD1. CDR1 and CDR2 (germline): MGHRA, YSYEKL. CDR3 size: 14 residues. J was trimmed by 5 bases and V by 4 bases; bases with no gene match: 4. CDR3 sequence reads: CASSLRTGGNEQYF. The CDR3 DNA reads TGCGCCAGCAGCCTTCGGACAGGGGGCAACGAGCAGTACTTC.

The chain couples TRBV6-2 or TRBV6-3 to TRBJ2-1; D gene unclear. The CDR3 contains 12 residues. From germline, CDR1 is MNHEY and CDR2 SVGEGT. V gave up 5 bases and J gave up 6 bases, with 8 bases separating them. The CDR3 spells CASSRVANEQFF. CDR3 bases: TGTGCCAGCAGTCGGGTGGCCAATGAGCAGTTCTTC.

The chain links TRBV6-6 to TRBJ2-3; D is perhaps TRBD1 (5 bases). CDR1 MNHNY and CDR2 SVGAGI come from the germline V gene (reference sequence). The V and J ends lost 4 bases and 1 base respectively, with 15 bases between them. This CDR3 comprises 16 residues. The CDR3 loop is CASSSSPGPGTDTQYF. CDR3 in DNA: TGTGCCAGCAGTTCCTCCCCAGGGCCGGGCACAGATACGCAGTATTTT.

This clone was observed a single time. Here the CDR3 reads CASSVGRNTEAFF. CDR3 DNA: TGTGCCAGCAGCGTAGGGAGGAACACTGAAGCTTTCTTT. The J gene is TRBJ1-1, the V gene TRBV9; D gene ambiguous. The CDR3 contains 13 residues. V was clipped by 0 bases and J by 1 base, with 4 bases between them. Germline V lookup: CDR1 SGDLS, CDR2 YYNGEE.

The rearrangement links TRBV10-3 to TRBJ2-6; TRBD2 matches 7 bases. Germline lookup yields CDR1 ENHRY and CDR2 SYGVKD. This CDR3 has 13 residues. V was clipped by 8 bases and J by 4 bases; unmatched bases: 2. This CDR3 reads CAIGGVGANVLTF. In DNA form, the CDR3 reads TGTGCCATCGGGGGGGTCGGGGCCAACGTCCTGACTTTC.

This chain joins TRBV5-4 and TRBJ2-5; 10 nucleotides match TRBD2. The CDR3 has 16 residues. CDR1 is SGHNT, CDR2 YYREEE, per germline (reference sequence). The ends lost 4 bases at V and 5 bases at J; junction bases unmatched: 11. The CDR3 sequence is CASSAGGSSGSETQYF. Written as DNA, the CDR3 is TGTGCCAGCAGCGCCGGGGGGTCTAGCGGGAGTGAGACCCAGTACTTC.

The rearrangement joins TRBV3-1 (or the pseudogene TRBV3-2) to TRBJ2-2; possibly TRBD2 for D (6 bases). There are 15 residues in the CDR3. The germline V gene encodes CDR1 LGHDT and CDR2 YNNKEL (reference sequence). Trimming took off 1 base at V and 6 bases at J, with 12 bases between the two ends. CDR3 in amino acids: CASSQGGLLAGELFF. The CDR3 nucleotides read TGTGCCAGCAGCCAAGGGGGACTCCTCGCCGGGGAGCTGTTTTTT.

The CDR3 nucleotides are TGTGCCAGCAGTGAGGCAGGGGGCGATCAGCCCCAGCATTTT. It yields the protein CASSEAGGDQPQHF. The chain combines TRBV27 with TRBJ1-5, with TRBD1 matching 8 bases. The CDR3 covers 14 residues. In germline, CDR1 is MNHEY, CDR2 SMNVEV (reference sequence). V shed 5 bases and J 5 bases; nucleotides not matched to a gene: 5.

The chain recombines TRBV7-2 with TRBJ2-7, with D maybe TRBD1 (7 bases). Trimming left V 6 bases short and J 1 base short, with 10 bases between. Germline CDR1 SGHTA, CDR2 FQGNSA. CDR3 size: 13 residues. The CDR3 region is CASRPGGSYEQYF. The CDR3 region has the DNA TGTGCCAGCAGGCCAGGGGGGTCCTACGAGCAGTACTTC.

The V and J genes are TRBV7-9 and TRBJ2-1; 9 bases line up with TRBD1. With 2 bases clipped from V and 6 bases from J, the junction kept 5 bases outside the gene matches. Germline lookup yields CDR1 SEHNR and CDR2 FQNEAQ (reference sequence). This CDR3 spans 15 amino acids. CDR3 protein: CASSLRGQGVNEQFF. CDR3 sequence (DNA): TGTGCCAGCAGCTTAAGGGGACAGGGAGTCAATGAGCAGTTCTTC.

This chain links TRBV6-5 with TRBJ2-6; D ambiguous. The CDR3 spans 15 residues. Trimming took off 2 bases at V and 1 base at J, with 6 bases between the two ends. Germline V gene sequence: CDR1 MNHEY, CDR2 SVGAGI. CDR3 DNA sequence: TGTGCCAGCAGTTACGGCCCGTCTGGGGCCAACGTCCTGACTTTC. This sequence encodes CASSYGPSGANVLTF.

This chain uses TRBV6-5 with TRBJ1-2, with 9 nucleotides matching TRBD1. The V gene's germline CDR1 is MNHEY and CDR2 SVGAGI. The CDR3 covers 15 residues. With 7 bases clipped from V and 4 bases from J, the junction kept 10 bases outside the gene matches. DNA of the CDR3: TGTGCCAGCAAACTACAGGGGGCTCTCCTCTATGGCTACACCTTC. Amino acids: CASKLQGALLYGYTF.

The gene calls are TRBV7-8 and TRBJ1-4, with D tentatively TRBD1 (5 bases). Per the germline V gene, CDR1 is SGHVS and CDR2 is FQNEAQ. Trimming left V 1 base short and J 8 bases short, with 8 bases between. The CDR3 sequence is 13 residues long. The CDR3 loop is CASSLGTQEKLFF. CDR3 sequence (DNA): TGTGCCAGCAGCTTAGGGACACAAGAAAAACTGTTTTTT.

The chain combines TRBV18 with TRBJ2-5, with a weak D call TRBD1 (5 bases). CDR1 is KGHSH and CDR2 is LQKENI in the germline V gene. The CDR3 covers 14 residues. Trimming removed 3 bases from V and 5 bases from J, with 13 bases in between. CDR3 in amino acids: CASSPSRVEETQYF. CDR3 DNA: TGTGCCAGCTCACCGTCCAGGGTGGAGGAGACCCAGTACTTC.